Below, 8 T cell receptor beta chains from the same sample are listed, as sequenced in a study of PD-L1 blockade in urothelial cancer. Libraries were prepared by immunoSEQ multiplex PCR; TCRdb keeps only in-frame clonotypes and omits some of them. The data hold under 100,000 clones, with 90% observed a single time. Time point defined: pretreatment peripheral blood. The material sequenced was PBMCs, taken around atezolizumab (anti-PD-L1) treatment. The receptors were gathered from a man aged 55 to 70 with urothelial cancer.

The V and J genes are TRBV14 and TRBJ1-2; 8 nucleotides align to TRBD1. Germline-derived CDR1 and CDR2 are SGHDN and FVKESK. The CDR3 extends over 14 amino acids. V lost 4 bases, J lost 12 bases, and 13 bases stayed unmatched. Written as DNA, the CDR3 is TGTGCCAGCAGCCCGACCATGGACAGGGCTCCAGACACCTTC. It yields the protein CASSPTMDRAPDTF.

The chain combines TRBV4-3 with TRBJ2-2; D possibly corresponds to TRBD2 (5 bases). The germline V gene has CDR1 LGHNA and CDR2 YSLEER. The V and J ends lost 1 base and 6 bases respectively, with 9 bases between them. The CDR3 sequence is 14 residues long. CDR3 residues: CASSQGSGAGELFF. CDR3 sequence (DNA): TGCGCCAGCAGCCAAGGTTCCGGGGCCGGGGAGCTGTTTTTT.

The chain joins TRBV30 to TRBJ1-3; D is unresolved. The CDR3 runs 14 residues. Germline assignment: CDR1 GTSNPN and CDR2 SVGIG (reference sequence). The V end was cut by 1 base, the J end by 7 bases, with 14 bases between. The CDR3, as DNA: TGTGCCTGGAGTGGCGGGAGGAGCCGCAACACCATATATTTT. Translated: CAWSGGRSRNTIYF. Combining the CDR3 with reference TRBV30 and TRBJ1-3 gives the whole variable domain SQTIHQWPATLVQPVGSPLSLECTVEGTSNPNLYWYRQAAGRGLQLLFYSVGIGQISSEVPQNLSASRPQDRQFILSSKKLLLSDSGFYLCAWSGGRSRNTIYFGEGSWLTVV.

The V and J genes are TRBV6-1 and TRBJ2-5, with a possible D match to TRBD1 (6 bases). The CDR3 loop spans 13 amino acids. CDR1 MNHNS and CDR2 SASEGT come from the germline V gene. V lost 8 bases and J lost 4, with 14 bases in between. DNA of the CDR3: TGTGCCAGCCATAGGACAGAGGGAGAGACCCAGTACTTC. Translating gives CASHRTEGETQYF.

This sequence joins TRBV19 and TRBJ1-1; 7 nucleotides agree with TRBD1. Per the germline V gene, CDR1 is LNHDA and CDR2 is SQIVND (reference sequence). V shed 7 bases and J 7 bases; nucleotides not matched to a gene: 12. The CDR3 sequence is 14 residues long. CDR3 DNA: TGTGCCAGTATCATGGTCCCAGGACAGGTTGAAGCTTTCTTT. As protein: CASIMVPGQVEAFF.

V and J are TRBV7-3 and TRBJ2-3; D gene uncertain. The ends were cut back, 6 bases at V and 0 bases at J, with 13 bases in the middle. The CDR3 runs to 15 residues. Germline CDR1 and CDR2: SGHTA and FQGTGA. The CDR3 protein is CASSPGPRSTDTQYF. The CDR3 DNA sequence: TGTGCCAGCAGTCCTGGGCCAAGAAGCACAGATACGCAGTATTTT.

The V gene is TRBV23-1, the J gene TRBJ1-5; possibly TRBD1 for D (5 bases). TRBV23-1 is treated as an ORF (open reading frame) with a function not yet certain. Trimming cost V 4 bases and J 3 bases, with 13 bases left between them. The CDR3 is 15 amino acids. CDR3 region: CASSRKGPPNQPQHF. In nucleotides, the CDR3 is TGCGCCAGCAGTCGAAAGGGGCCCCCCAATCAGCCCCAGCATTTT.

This chain joins TRBV11-2 and TRBJ2-1; D might be TRBD2 (6 bases). The CDR3 contains 16 residues. Looked up from germline, CDR1 is SGHAT and CDR2 is FQNNGV. The germline V and J ends were trimmed by 1 base and 4 bases, with 14 bases remaining between them. The CDR3 region has the DNA TGTGCCAGCAGCTTAGGGGGCGGGGCGATTTACAATGAGCAGTTCTTC. This gives the protein CASSLGGGAIYNEQFF.